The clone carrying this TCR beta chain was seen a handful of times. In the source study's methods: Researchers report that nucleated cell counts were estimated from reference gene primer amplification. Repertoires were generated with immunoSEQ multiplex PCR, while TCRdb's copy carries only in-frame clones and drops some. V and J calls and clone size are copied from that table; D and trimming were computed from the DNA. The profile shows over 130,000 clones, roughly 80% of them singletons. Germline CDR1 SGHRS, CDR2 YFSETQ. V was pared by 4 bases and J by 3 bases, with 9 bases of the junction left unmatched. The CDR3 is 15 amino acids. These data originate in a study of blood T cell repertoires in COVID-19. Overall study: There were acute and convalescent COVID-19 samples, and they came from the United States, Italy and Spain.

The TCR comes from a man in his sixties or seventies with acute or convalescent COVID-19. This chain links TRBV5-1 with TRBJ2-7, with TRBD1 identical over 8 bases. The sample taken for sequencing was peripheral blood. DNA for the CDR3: TGCGCCAGCAGCGAAGGGACAGGCGCCTACTACGAGCAGTACTTC. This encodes CASSEGTGAYYEQYF. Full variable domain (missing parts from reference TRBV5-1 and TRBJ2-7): KAGVTQTPRYLIKTRGQQVTLSCSPISGHRSVSWYQQTPGQGLQFLFEYFSETQRNKGNFPGRFSGRQFSNSRSEMNVSTLELGDSALYLCASSEGTGAYYEQYFGPGTRLTVT.